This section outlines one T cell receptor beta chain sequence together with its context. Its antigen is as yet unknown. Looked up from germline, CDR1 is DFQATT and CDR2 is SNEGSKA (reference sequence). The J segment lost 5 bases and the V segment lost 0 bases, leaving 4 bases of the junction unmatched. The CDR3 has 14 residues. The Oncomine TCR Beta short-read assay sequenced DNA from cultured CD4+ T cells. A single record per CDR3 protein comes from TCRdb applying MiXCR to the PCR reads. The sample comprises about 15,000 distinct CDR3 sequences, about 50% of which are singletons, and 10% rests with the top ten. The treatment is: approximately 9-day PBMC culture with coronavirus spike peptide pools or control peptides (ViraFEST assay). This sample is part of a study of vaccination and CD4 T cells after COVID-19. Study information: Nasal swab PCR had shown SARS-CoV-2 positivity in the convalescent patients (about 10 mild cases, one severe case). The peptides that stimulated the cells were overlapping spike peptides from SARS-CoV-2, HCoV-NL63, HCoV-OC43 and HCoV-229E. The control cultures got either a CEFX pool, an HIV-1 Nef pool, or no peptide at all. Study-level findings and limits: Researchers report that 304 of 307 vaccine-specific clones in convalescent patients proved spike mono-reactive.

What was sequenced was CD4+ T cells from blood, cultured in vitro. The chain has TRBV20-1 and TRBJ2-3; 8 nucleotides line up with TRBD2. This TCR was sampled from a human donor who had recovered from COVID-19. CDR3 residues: CSARDYAGGDTQYF. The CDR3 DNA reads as TGCAGTGCTAGAGATTACGCGGGAGGAGATACGCAGTATTTT.